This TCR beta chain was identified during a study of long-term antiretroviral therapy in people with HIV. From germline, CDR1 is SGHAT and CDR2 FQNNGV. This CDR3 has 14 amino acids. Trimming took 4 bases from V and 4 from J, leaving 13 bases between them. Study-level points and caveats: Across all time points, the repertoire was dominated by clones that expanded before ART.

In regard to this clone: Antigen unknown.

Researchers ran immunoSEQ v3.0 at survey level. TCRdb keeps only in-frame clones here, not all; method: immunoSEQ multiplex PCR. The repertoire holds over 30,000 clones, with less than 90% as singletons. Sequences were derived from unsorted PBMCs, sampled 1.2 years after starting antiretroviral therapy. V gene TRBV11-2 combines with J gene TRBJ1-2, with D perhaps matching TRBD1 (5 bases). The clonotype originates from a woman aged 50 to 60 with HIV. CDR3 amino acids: CASSYQDSPYGYTF. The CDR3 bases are TGTGCCAGCAGCTACCAAGACAGCCCCTATGGCTACACCTTC.